The rows below give T cell receptor beta chains drawn from one sample of a study of shared clonotypes between healthy human individuals. The assay was immunoSEQ multiplex PCR, and TCRdb's table has in-frame clones only and misses some. Counted here are approximately 1,000,000 clones, about 72% occurring once; the ten biggest clones make up 0.89%. The sequenced sample was memory CD4+ T cells from PBMCs. These receptors were obtained from a man aged 18 to 30 in good health. Some clones in this sample may be carry-over from other donors' samples. CDR3s include the opening cysteine and the closing phenylalanine or tryptophan. D genes are given only for firm matches. Size values are once, few and many counts, or a class for expanded clones, and some rows have none.

v_gene	abundance	d_gene	j_gene	CDR3aa	CDR3nt
TRBV7-2	-	TRBD1	TRBJ1-4	CASSPQQGQGGEKLFF	TGTGCCAGCAGCCCCCAACAGGGACAGGGGGGTGAAAAACTGTTTTTT
TRBV15	-	TRBD2	TRBJ2-7	CATQREGRHEQYF	TGTGCCACCCAACGGGAGGGCCGGCACGAGCAGTACTTC
TRBV12-1	-	-	TRBJ2-2	CASSSLGPKDPNTGELFF	TGTGCCAGCAGCTCACTTGGGCCAAAGGATCCGAACACCGGGGAGCTGTTTTTT
TRBV23-1	few	-	TRBJ2-7	CASSLYDEQYF	TGCGCCAGCAGTCTGTACGACGAGCAGTACTTC
TRBV4-1	-	TRBD2	TRBJ2-1	CASSLVGLADRSSYNEQFF	TGCGCCAGCAGCTTGGTTGGACTAGCGGACCGGAGCTCCTACAATGAGCAGTTCTTC
TRBV6-5	-	TRBD1	TRBJ1-5	CASSYWGVGGDQPQHF	TGTGCCAGCAGTTATTGGGGGGTAGGGGGCGATCAGCCCCAGCATTTT
TRBV28	-	-	TRBJ1-1	CASRAGGQNTEAFF	TGTGCCAGCAGGGCGGGGGGACAGAACACTGAAGCTTTCTTT
TRBV9	-	-	TRBJ2-3	CASSPTEGDTQYF	TGTGCCAGCAGCCCCACTGAGGGAGATACGCAGTATTTT
TRBV2	-	TRBD2	TRBJ2-1	CASSSGTSGRGEQFF	TGTGCCAGCAGTTCCGGGACTAGCGGGCGGGGTGAGCAGTTCTTC
TRBV2	-	TRBD2	TRBJ2-5	CASSWTSGRGEETQYF	TGTGCCAGCAGTTGGACTAGCGGGAGGGGAGAGGAGACCCAGTACTTC
TRBV4-2	once	-	TRBJ1-2	CASSQSGKTSNYGYTF	TGTGCCAGCAGCCAGAGCGGTAAAACGTCTAACTATGGCTACACCTTC
TRBV5-1	-	TRBD1	TRBJ1-2	CASSERQGRDYGYTF	TGCGCCAGCAGCGAGCGACAGGGTAGGGACTATGGCTACACCTTC
TRBV18	-	-	TRBJ2-1	CASSPLDKGIAHNEQFF	TGTGCCAGCTCACCACTGGATAAAGGGATTGCCCACAATGAGCAGTTCTTC
TRBV29-1	few	-	TRBJ2-3	CSVDGGTDTQYF	TGCAGCGTTGATGGGGGCACAGATACGCAGTATTTT
TRBV20-1	-	-	TRBJ2-5	CSASGQETQYF	TGCAGTGCTAGTGGACAAGAGACCCAGTACTTC
TRBV19	-	TRBD1	TRBJ1-1	CASSTPGAGGTEAFF	TGTGCCAGTAGTACCCCCGGGGCAGGGGGGACTGAAGCTTTCTTT
TRBV4-2	-	-	TRBJ1-3	CASSQDRGQLSGNTIYF	TGTGCCAGCAGCCAAGATCGAGGACAGCTCTCTGGAAACACCATATATTTT
TRBV5-4	-	-	TRBJ2-5	CASSLGARTRETQYF	TGTGCCAGCAGCTTGGGAGCCAGAACACGGGAGACCCAGTACTTC
TRBV10-3	-	-	TRBJ2-7	CAISESWSDEQYF	TGTGCCATCAGTGAGTCCTGGTCCGACGAGCAGTACTTC
TRBV2	-	-	TRBJ1-1	CASSEQAATEAFF	TGTGCCAGCAGTGAACAGGCGGCCACTGAAGCTTTCTTT
TRBV29-1	few	-	TRBJ1-2	CSVGTYYGYTF	TGCAGCGTCGGGACTTACTATGGCTACACCTTC